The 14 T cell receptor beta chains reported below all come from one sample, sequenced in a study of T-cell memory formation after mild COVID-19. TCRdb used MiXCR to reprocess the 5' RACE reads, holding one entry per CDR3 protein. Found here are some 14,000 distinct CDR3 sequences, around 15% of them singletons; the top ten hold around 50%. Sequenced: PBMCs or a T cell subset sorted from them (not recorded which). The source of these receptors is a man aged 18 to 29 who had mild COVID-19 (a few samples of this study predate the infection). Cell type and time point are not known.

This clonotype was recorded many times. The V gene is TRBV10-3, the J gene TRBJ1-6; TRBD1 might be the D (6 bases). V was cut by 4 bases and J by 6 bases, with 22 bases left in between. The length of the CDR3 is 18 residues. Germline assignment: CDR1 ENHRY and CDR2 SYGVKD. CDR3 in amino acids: CAISGGGAGDLVNSPLHF. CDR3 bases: TGTGCCATCAGTGGCGGGGGTGCAGGGGATCTCGTTAATTCACCCCTCCACTTT.

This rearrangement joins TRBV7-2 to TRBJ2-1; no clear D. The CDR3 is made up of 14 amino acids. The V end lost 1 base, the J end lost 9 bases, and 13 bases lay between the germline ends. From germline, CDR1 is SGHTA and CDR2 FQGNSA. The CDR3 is CASSLGNGRGEQFF. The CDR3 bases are TGTGCCAGCAGCTTAGGTAACGGAAGAGGTGAGCAGTTCTTC. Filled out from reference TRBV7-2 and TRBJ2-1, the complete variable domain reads GAGVSQSPSNKVTEKGKDVELRCDPISGHTALYWYRQSLGQGLEFLIYFQGNSAPDKSGLPSDRFSAERTGGSVSTLTIQRTQQEDSAVYLCASSLGNGRGEQFFGPGTRLTVL.

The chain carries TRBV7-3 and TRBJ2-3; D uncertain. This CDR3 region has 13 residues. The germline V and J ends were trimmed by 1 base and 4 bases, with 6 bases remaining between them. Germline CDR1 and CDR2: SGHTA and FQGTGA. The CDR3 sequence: CASSLMASDTQYF. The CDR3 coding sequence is TGTGCCAGCAGCTTAATGGCATCAGATACGCAGTATTTT. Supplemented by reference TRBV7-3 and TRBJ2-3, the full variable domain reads GAGVSQTPSNKVTEKGKYVELRCDPISGHTALYWYRQSLGQGPEFLIYFQGTGAADDSGLPNDRFFAVRPEGSVSTLKIQRTERGDSAVYLCASSLMASDTQYFGPGTRLTVL.

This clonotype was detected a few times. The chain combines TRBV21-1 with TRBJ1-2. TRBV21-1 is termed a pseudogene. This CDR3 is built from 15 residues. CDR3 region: CASSARRSVNYGYTF. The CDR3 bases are TGTGCCAGCAGCGCCCGAAGGTCAGTAAACTATGGCTACACCTTC.

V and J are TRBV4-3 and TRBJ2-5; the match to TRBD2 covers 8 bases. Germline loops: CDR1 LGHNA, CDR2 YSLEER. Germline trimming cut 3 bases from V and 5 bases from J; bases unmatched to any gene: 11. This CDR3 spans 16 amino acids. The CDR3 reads CASSQSVFTGGETQYF. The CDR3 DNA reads TGCGCCAGCAGCCAGAGTGTATTCACGGGAGGGGAGACCCAGTACTTC.

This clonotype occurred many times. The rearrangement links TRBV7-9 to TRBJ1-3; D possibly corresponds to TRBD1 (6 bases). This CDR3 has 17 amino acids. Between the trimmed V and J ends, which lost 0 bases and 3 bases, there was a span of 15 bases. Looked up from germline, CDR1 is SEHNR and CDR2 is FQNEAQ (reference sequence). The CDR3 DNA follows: TGTGCCAGCAGCTTAGCGGTTCAGGGGAAGGATGGAAACACCATATATTTT. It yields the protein CASSLAVQGKDGNTIYF.

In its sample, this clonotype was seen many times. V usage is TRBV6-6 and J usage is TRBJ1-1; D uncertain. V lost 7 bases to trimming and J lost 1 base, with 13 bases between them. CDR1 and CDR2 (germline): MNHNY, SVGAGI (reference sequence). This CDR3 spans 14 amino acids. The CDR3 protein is CASTGTVGNTEAFF. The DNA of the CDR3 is TGTGCCAGCACGGGAACAGTTGGGAACACTGAAGCTTTCTTT.

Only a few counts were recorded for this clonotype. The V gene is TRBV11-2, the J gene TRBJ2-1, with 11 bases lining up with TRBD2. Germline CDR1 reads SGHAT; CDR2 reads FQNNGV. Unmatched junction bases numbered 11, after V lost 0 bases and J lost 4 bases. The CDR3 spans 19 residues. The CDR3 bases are TGTGCCAGCAGCTTAGATGGGGGACTAGCGGATCTCTCTTACAATGAGCAGTTCTTC. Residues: CASSLDGGLADLSYNEQFF.

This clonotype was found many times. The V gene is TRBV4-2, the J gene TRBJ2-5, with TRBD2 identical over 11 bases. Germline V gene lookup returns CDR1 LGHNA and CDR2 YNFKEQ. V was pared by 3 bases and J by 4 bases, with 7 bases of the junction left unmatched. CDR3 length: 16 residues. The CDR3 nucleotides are TGTGCCAGCAGCCAGGCTAGCGGGGGGCGGGGAGAGACCCAGTACTTC. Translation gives CASSQASGGRGETQYF.

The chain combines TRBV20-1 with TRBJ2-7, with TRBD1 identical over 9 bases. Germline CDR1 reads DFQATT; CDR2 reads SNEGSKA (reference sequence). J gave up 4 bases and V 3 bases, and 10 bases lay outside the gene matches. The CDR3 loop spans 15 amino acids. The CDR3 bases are TGCAGTGCTAGGGCCCGGGACAGGGTTATTTACGAGCAGTACTTC. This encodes CSARARDRVIYEQYF.

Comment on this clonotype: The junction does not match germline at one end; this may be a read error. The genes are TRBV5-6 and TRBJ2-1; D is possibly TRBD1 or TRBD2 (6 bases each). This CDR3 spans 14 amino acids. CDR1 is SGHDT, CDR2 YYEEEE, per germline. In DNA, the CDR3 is TGTGCCATCAGCCCCGGGGGCCGCCACAATGAGCAGTTCTTC. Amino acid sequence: CAISPGGRHNEQFF.

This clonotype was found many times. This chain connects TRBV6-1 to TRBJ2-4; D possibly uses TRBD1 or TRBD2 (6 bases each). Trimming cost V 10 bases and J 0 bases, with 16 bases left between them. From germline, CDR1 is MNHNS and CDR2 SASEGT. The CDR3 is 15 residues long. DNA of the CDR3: TGTGCCACCCGGGGGCGCGAGCTAGCCAAAAACATTCAGTACTTC. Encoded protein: CATRGRELAKNIQYF.

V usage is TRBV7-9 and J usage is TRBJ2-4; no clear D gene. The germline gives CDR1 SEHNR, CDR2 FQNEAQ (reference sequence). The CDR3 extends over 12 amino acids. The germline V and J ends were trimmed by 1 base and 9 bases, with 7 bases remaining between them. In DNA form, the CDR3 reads TGTGCCAGCAGCTTAGACGGGCTCATTCAGTACTTC. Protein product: CASSLDGLIQYF.

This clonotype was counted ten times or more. In nucleotides, the CDR3 is TGCAGTGCTAGGTCGCGGGGAAATACGCAGTATTTT. This encodes CSARSRGNTQYF. The J gene is TRBJ2-3, the V gene TRBV20-1, with D tentatively TRBD2 (6 bases). Germline CDR1 DFQATT, CDR2 SNEGSKA (reference sequence). The CDR3 has 12 amino acids. Trimming pared 3 bases from V and 7 bases from J, leaving 11 bases between.